A single count supports the clone carrying this T cell receptor beta chain. This record belongs to a study of control samples from healthy donors and cancer patients. Clones were read by immunoSEQ multiplex PCR, and TCRdb kept only the in-frame ones, dropping some. The sample lists around 67,000 clones, roughly 90% seen once, with over 4.5% in the top ten. V lost 1 base and J lost 4, with 7 bases in between. The CDR3 totals 13 residues. In germline, CDR1 is SGHVS, CDR2 FNYEAQ. The receptor was derived from a man aged 60 to 69 with colorectal cancer. The material sequenced was PBMCs. This chain uses TRBV7-6 with TRBJ1-1, with no clear D. Here the CDR3 reads CASSLETGTEAFF. In nucleotides, the CDR3 is TGTGCCAGCAGCTTAGAGACGGGCACTGAAGCTTTCTTT.